One and the same sample provided the 19 T cell receptor beta chains below, sequenced in a study of Ad26.COV2.S vaccination and SARS-CoV-2 variants. TCRdb's table, derived via immunoSEQ multiplex PCR, lists solely in-frame clones and lacks some. This sample carries about 94,000 clones, roughly 84% of them seen once, and the ten largest clones take around a sixth. The sequencing used peripheral blood, collected after recovery from COVID-19. These receptors were taken from a human donor who had recovered from COVID-19.

This clone was recorded a few times. This chain uses TRBV4-2 with TRBJ1-3; D unresolved. The V gene's germline CDR1 is LGHNA and CDR2 YNFKEQ. The CDR3 has 14 amino acids. Trimming shortened V by 1 base and J by 1 base, and 5 bases separated the two germline ends. CDR3 DNA: TGTGCCAGCAGCCAAGGTAGTTCTGGAAACACCATATATTTT. Translated, it gives CASSQGSSGNTIYF.

CDR3 loop: CASSLGGDRGADTQYF. CDR3 coding DNA: TGTGCCAGCAGCTTGGGGGGGGACAGGGGGGCAGATACGCAGTATTTT. This chain links TRBV5-6 with TRBJ2-3; 11 positions agree with TRBD1. The CDR3 covers 16 residues. CDR1 SGHDT and CDR2 YYEEEE come from the germline V gene. The trim removed 0 bases at V and 4 bases at J, leaving 4 bases unmatched.

CDR3: CASSRLAWDRGHEQYF. The CDR3 DNA reads as TGTGCCAGCAGCAGATTGGCGTGGGACAGGGGGCACGAGCAGTACTTC. The chain combines TRBV21-1 with TRBJ2-7; the listed D gene, TRBD1, was not tested against the DNA. TRBV21-1 represents a pseudogene. The CDR3 runs to 16 residues.

J is TRBJ2-5 and V is TRBV7-9, with D uncertain. V was trimmed by 4 bases and J by 0 bases, leaving 0 bases between them. CDR1 SEHNR and CDR2 FQNEAQ come from the germline V gene (reference sequence). The CDR3 spans 11 residues. DNA for the CDR3: TGTGCCAGCAGCTACCAAGAGACCCAGTACTTC. This codes for CASSYQETQYF.

Worth noting for this clone: The limits of the CDR3 on the DNA are not certain, so only TCRdb's listed CDR3 is given. The rearrangement joins TRBV5-8 to TRBJ1-1. The CDR3 spans 18 residues, counting both ends. Germline V gene lookup returns CDR1 SGHTS and CDR2 YDEGEE. The CDR3 sequence is CASSLVLSWVTWDTEAFF.

The V gene is TRBV5-4, the J gene TRBJ2-7; TRBD1 matches at 8 bases. The junction had 11 bases not matched to a gene; V was cut back by 7 bases and J by 2 bases. The germline V gene has CDR1 SGHNT and CDR2 YYREEE (reference sequence). CDR3 length: 15 amino acids. CDR3 residues: CASGRPGQATYEQYF. The DNA of the CDR3 is TGTGCCAGCGGCAGACCGGGACAGGCAACCTACGAGCAGTACTTC.

This chain uses TRBV9 with TRBJ2-7; D is possibly TRBD1 (5 bases). The V end lost 4 bases, the J end lost 6 bases, and 17 bases lay between the germline ends. The CDR3 covers 14 residues. Per the germline V gene, CDR1 is SGDLS and CDR2 is YYNGEE. The CDR3: CASSRTQAKVEQYF. In nucleotides, the CDR3 is TGTGCCAGCAGCCGGACACAGGCGAAGGTCGAGCAGTACTTC.

The chain is built from TRBV5-1 and TRBJ2-1; 11 positions match TRBD2. Germline CDR1 is SGHRS and CDR2 is YFSETQ. There are 18 residues in the CDR3. The junction had 11 bases not matched to a gene; V was cut back by 0 bases and J by 6 bases. The CDR3 DNA sequence: TGCGCCAGCAGCTTGGGGGTAGGGCGGCTAGCGGGAGGCAATGAGCAGTTCTTC. It codes for CASSLGVGRLAGGNEQFF. The whole variable domain, remainder taken from reference TRBV5-1 and TRBJ2-1, is KAGVTQTPRYLIKTRGQQVTLSCSPISGHRSVSWYQQTPGQGLQFLFEYFSETQRNKGNFPGRFSGRQFSNSRSEMNVSTLELGDSALYLCASSLGVGRLAGGNEQFFGPGTRLTVL.

V gene TRBV12-3 or TRBV12-4 combines with J gene TRBJ1-1, with D tentatively TRBD1 (6 bases). This CDR3 spans 13 amino acids. V was trimmed by 2 bases and J by 9 bases, leaving 13 bases between them. CDR3 in amino acids: CASSLITGIQAFF. The CDR3 DNA follows: TGTGCCAGCAGTTTAATAACAGGGATTCAAGCTTTCTTT.

The chain employs TRBV27 and TRBJ2-6; D might be TRBD1 or TRBD2, each matching 5 bases. The CDR3 totals 15 residues. The V gene's germline CDR1 is MNHEY and CDR2 SMNVEV (reference sequence). Trimming pared 3 bases from V and 10 bases from J, leaving 16 bases between. This CDR3 reads CASSFGAGTANVLTF. DNA for the CDR3: TGTGCCAGCAGTTTTGGAGCCGGGACCGCGAACGTCCTGACTTTC.

This chain connects TRBV6-5 to TRBJ2-1, with TRBD2 matching over 8 bases. The junction had 13 bases not matched to a gene; V was cut back by 8 bases and J by 10 bases. The CDR3 has 14 amino acids. Germline-derived CDR1 and CDR2 are MNHEY and SVGAGI. The CDR3 reads CASRRREAVGEQFF. In DNA form, the CDR3 reads TGTGCCAGCCGGAGGCGGGAGGCTGTAGGGGAGCAGTTCTTC.

The chain combines TRBV7-8 with TRBJ1-3, with D unclear. CDR1 SGHVS and CDR2 FQNEAQ come from the germline V gene. V gave up 4 bases and J gave up 0 bases, with 7 bases separating them. CDR3 length: 14 amino acids. CDR3 amino acids: CASSYRRSGNTIYF. CDR3 sequence (DNA): TGTGCCAGCAGCTATCGACGCTCTGGAAACACCATATATTTT.

In this sample, this clone turned up once. This chain joins TRBV21-1 and TRBJ1-5. TRBV21-1 represents a pseudogene. The CDR3 covers 15 residues. The CDR3 DNA sequence: TGTGCCAGCAGCAAAGTGAGAGGCAGCAATCAGCCCCAGCATTTT. Residues: CASSKVRGSNQPQHF.

In its sample, this clone was seen once. The gene calls are TRBV11-2 and TRBJ2-7, with D perhaps TRBD1 (6 bases). The CDR3 consists of 15 residues. Trimming took off 4 bases at V and 3 bases at J, with 16 bases between the two ends. Germline loops: CDR1 SGHAT, CDR2 FQNNGV. CDR3 nucleotide sequence: TGTGCCAGCAGCTCCTACCAGGGCAGGGGCTACGAGCAGTACTTC. It specifies CASSSYQGRGYEQYF.

The gene calls are TRBV16 and TRBJ1-2; possible D gene TRBD1, 5 bases. V was pared by 3 bases and J by 1 base, with 21 bases between. This CDR3 is 18 amino acids long. The germline CDR1 and CDR2 sequences are KGHSY and FQNENV. CDR3 residues: CASSHLSQGRSINYGYTF. The CDR3 nucleotides read TGTGCCAGCAGCCACTTGAGCCAGGGCCGTAGCATTAACTATGGCTACACCTTC.

As to this clone: At the DNA level, this CDR3 is encoded by other sequences in the same sample as well. The rearrangement uses TRBV5-1 and TRBJ2-3, with a tentative D call TRBD2 (6 bases). CDR1 and CDR2 (germline): SGHRS, YFSETQ. This CDR3 contains 16 residues. Trimming removed 1 base at V and 0 bases at J, with 12 bases between. Here the CDR3 reads CASSLNGRTSTDTQYF. For the CDR3, the DNA is TGCGCCAGCAGCTTGAACGGGAGAACTAGCACAGATACGCAGTATTTT.

This clone was counted a few times. The V and J genes are TRBV4-2 and TRBJ2-1; TRBD2 agrees at 10 bases. Germline V gives CDR1 LGHNA, CDR2 YNFKEQ. V dropped 4 bases and J dropped 5; count of bases not matched to a gene: 17. The CDR3 length is 19 residues. The CDR3 sequence: CASSPGSSGRANTNNEQFF. The CDR3 DNA follows: TGTGCCAGCAGCCCAGGTTCGAGCGGGAGGGCCAACACAAACAATGAGCAGTTCTTC.

Here the CDR3 reads CASGFDGSEAFF. CDR3 sequence (DNA): TGTGCTAGTGGTTTTGATGGGTCTGAAGCTTTCTTT. The rearrangement joins TRBV12-5 to TRBJ1-1; D is unresolved. The CDR3 runs to 12 residues. Trimming pared 3 bases from V and 6 bases from J, leaving 8 bases between. In germline, CDR1 is LGHNT, CDR2 FRNRAP.

This chain joins TRBV7-3 and TRBJ2-5; D is possibly TRBD1 (5 bases). The germline V gene has CDR1 SGHTA and CDR2 FQGTGA. The V and J ends lost 5 bases and 5 bases respectively, with 12 bases between them. This CDR3 is 13 amino acids long. This CDR3 is CASSQGVGETQYF. The DNA for the CDR3 is TGTGCCAGCAGCCAAGGGGTTGGGGAGACCCAGTACTTC.